This record concerns one T cell receptor (beta chain) sequence. This specimen includes other DNA sequences encoding the same CDR3. Germline V gives CDR1 SGHTA, CDR2 FQGTGA. The CDR3 spans 15 residues. Trimming removed 3 bases from V and 8 bases from J; junction bases left unmatched: 6. Clones were sequenced by immunoSEQ multiplex PCR, and TCRdb holds only the in-frame ones, with some missing. The sample shows a few hundred thousand clones, roughly 80% of them seen only once. This sample is drawn from a study of blood T cell repertoires in COVID-19. As for the study in general: In each case, the material was cDNA or gDNA derived from T cells, B-cell-depleted T cells, or PBMCs.

The chain links TRBV7-3 to TRBJ2-1; 11 nucleotides align to TRBD2. Sequencing was performed on peripheral blood. This clonotype was obtained from a woman aged 80 or over with acute or convalescent COVID-19. CDR3: CASSFLAGGVDEQFF. CDR3 DNA: TGTGCCAGCAGCTTCTTAGCGGGGGGGGTGGATGAGCAGTTCTTC.